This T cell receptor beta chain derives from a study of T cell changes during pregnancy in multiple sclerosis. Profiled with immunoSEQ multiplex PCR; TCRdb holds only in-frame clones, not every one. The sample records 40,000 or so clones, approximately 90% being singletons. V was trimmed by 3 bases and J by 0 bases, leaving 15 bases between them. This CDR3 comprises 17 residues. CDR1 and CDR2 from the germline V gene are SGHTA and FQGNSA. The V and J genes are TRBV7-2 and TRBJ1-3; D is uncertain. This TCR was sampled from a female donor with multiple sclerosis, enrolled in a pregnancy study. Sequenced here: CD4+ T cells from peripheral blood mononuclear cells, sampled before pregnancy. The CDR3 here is CASSLVAGKSSGNTIYF. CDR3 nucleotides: TGTGCCAGCAGCTTGGTGGCCGGGAAGAGCTCTGGAAACACCATATATTTT.